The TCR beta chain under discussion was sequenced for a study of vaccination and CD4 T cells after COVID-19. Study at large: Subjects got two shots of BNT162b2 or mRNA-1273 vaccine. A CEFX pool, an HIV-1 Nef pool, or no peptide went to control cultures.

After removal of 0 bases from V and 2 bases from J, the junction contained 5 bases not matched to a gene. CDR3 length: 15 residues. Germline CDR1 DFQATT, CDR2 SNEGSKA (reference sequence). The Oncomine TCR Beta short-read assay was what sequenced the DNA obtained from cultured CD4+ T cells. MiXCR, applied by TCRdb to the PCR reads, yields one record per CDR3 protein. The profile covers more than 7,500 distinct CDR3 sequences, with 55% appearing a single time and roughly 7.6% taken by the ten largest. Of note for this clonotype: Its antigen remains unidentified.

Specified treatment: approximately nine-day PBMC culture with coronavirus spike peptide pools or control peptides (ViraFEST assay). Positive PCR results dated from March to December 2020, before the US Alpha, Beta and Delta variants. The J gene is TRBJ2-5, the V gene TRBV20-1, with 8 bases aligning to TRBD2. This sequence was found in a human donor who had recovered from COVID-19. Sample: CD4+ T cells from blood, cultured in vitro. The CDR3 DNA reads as TGCAGTGCTAGAGAGTTAGCGGGAAGACAAGAGACCCAGTACTTC. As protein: CSARELAGRQETQYF.